This TCR beta chain was sequenced for a study of blood T cell repertoires in COVID-19. Study as a whole: Some COVID-19 samples were acute and others convalescent; all came from the United States, Italy and Spain. In each case, the material was cDNA or gDNA derived from T cells, B-cell-depleted T cells, or PBMCs.

Participants, about 18 to 90 years old, spanned under 30 US areas. Assay: immunoSEQ multiplex PCR; the TCRdb copy retains only in-frame clones and omits some. The table lists approximately 280,000 clones, almost 90% of them singletons, with 1.5% to 2% in the top ten. The CDR3 totals 15 residues. Germline CDR1 is LNHDA and CDR2 is SQIVND (reference sequence). The V gene end was trimmed by 1 base and the J gene end by 2 bases; junction bases not matched to a gene: 3. The sequencing sample was made of PBMCs or T cells enriched from blood (not recorded which). V gene TRBV19 combines with J gene TRBJ2-3, with 7 bases fitting TRBD2. This TCR was recovered from a young woman with acute COVID-19. Written as DNA, the CDR3 is TGTGCCAGTAGTATAGCGGGAGGTCCCACAGATACGCAGTATTTT. This translates into CASSIAGGPTDTQYF.